This TCR beta chain derives from a study of T-cell reconstitution after alpha-beta-depleted transplantation in children. This clonotype was seen at least ten times. Germline V gives CDR1 MNHEY, CDR2 SVGAGI. The CDR3 is 16 residues long. Trimming shortened V by 2 bases and J by 1 base, and 12 bases separated the two germline ends. Preparation of the TCRbeta library used unique molecular identifiers. TCRdb reprocessed the PCR reads with MiXCR, giving one entry per CDR3 protein. Of some 140,000 distinct CDR3 sequences detected, around 9.8% appear once; the ten largest clones hold 24%. Sequencing was performed on PBMCs, mostly from graft donor cells, taken 180 days after TCRalphabeta/CD19-depleted stem cell transplant. The chain joins TRBV6-5 to TRBJ2-4; D not resolved. This receptor was identified in a girl less than two years old who had a stem cell transplant for combined immunodeficiency, so the T cells may come from the graft donor. This CDR3 reads CASSYVDTWAKNIQYF. In DNA, the CDR3 is TGTGCCAGCAGTTACGTAGACACCTGGGCCAAAAACATTCAGTACTTC.